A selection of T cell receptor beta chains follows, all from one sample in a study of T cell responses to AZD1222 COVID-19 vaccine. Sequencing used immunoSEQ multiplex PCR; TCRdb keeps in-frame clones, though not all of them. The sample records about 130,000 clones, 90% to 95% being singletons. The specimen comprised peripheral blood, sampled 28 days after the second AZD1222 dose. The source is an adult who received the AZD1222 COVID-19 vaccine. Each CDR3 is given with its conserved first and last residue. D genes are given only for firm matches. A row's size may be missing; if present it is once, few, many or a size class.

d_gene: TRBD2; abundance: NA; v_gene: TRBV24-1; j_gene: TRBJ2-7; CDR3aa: CATSDLNSGGHEQYF; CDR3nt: TGTGCCACCAGTGATTTGAATAGCGGGGGTCACGAGCAGTACTTC
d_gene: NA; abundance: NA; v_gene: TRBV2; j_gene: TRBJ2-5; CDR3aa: CASSEFSPQGETQYF; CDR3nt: TGTGCCAGCAGTGAGTTTTCACCTCAGGGTGAGACCCAGTACTTC
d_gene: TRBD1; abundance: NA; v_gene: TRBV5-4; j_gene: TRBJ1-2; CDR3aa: CASSPDRGYGYTF; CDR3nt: TGTGCCAGCAGCCCTGACAGGGGTTATGGCTACACCTTC
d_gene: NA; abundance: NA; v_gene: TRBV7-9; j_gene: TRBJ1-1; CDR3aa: CASSLARGASTEAFF; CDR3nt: TGTGCCAGCAGCTTGGCTAGGGGCGCGAGCACTGAAGCTTTCTTT
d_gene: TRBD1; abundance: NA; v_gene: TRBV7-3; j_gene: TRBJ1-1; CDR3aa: CASSAGQGFTEAFF; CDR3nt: TGTGCCAGCAGCGCGGGACAGGGATTCACTGAAGCTTTCTTT
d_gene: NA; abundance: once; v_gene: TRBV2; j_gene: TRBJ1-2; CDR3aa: CASSVLGQVYLGYTF; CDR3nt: TGTGCCAGCAGTGTTCTTGGGCAGGTATATCTTGGCTACACCTTC
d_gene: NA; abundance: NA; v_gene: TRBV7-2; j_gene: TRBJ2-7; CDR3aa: CASSLLRGDEQYF; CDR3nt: TGTGCCAGCAGCTTACTGCGGGGAGACGAGCAGTACTTC
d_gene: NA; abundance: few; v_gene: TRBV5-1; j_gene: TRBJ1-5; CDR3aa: CASSFNSNQPQHF; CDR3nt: TGCGCCAGCAGCTTTAACAGCAATCAGCCCCAGCATTTT
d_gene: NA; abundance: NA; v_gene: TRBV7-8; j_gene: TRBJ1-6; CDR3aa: CASSLASEKPLHF; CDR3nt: TGTGCCAGCAGCTTAGCATCGGAGAAACCCCTCCACTTT
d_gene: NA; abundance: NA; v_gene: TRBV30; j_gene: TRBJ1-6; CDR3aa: CAWGRVNNSPLHF; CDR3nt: TGTGCCTGGGGGCGAGTTAATAATTCACCCCTCCACTTT
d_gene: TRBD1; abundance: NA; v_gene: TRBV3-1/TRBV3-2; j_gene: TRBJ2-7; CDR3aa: CASSPGQGSYEQYF; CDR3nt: TGTGCCAGCAGCCCCGGACAGGGGTCCTACGAGCAGTACTTC
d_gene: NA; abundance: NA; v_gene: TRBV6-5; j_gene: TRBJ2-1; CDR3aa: CASSRRQGPYEQFF; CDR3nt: TGTGCCAGCAGTCGTCGACAAGGGCCCTATGAGCAGTTCTTC
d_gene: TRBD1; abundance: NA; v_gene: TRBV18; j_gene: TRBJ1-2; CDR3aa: CASSATGNGYTF; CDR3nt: TGTGCCAGCTCAGCGACAGGGAACGGCTACACCTTC
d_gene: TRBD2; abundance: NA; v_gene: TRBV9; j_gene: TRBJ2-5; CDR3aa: CASSVAGGLGETQYF; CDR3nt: TGTGCCAGCAGCGTAGCGGGGGGGCTCGGAGAGACCCAGTACTTC
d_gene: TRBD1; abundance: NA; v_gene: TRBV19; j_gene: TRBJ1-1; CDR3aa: CASHGDRALEAFF; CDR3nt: TGTGCCAGCCACGGGGACAGGGCCCTGGAAGCTTTCTTT
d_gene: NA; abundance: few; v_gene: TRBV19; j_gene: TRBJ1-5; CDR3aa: CASSIGNQPQHF; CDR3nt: TGTGCCAGTAGTATAGGCAATCAGCCCCAGCATTTT
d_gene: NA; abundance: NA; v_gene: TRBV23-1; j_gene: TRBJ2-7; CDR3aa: CASSQHKAGETSYEQYF; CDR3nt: TGCGCCAGCAGTCAACACAAAGCGGGCGAAACTTCCTACGAGCAGTACTTC
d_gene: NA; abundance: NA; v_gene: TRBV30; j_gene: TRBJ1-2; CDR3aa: CAWRTGGSNYGYTF; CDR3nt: TGTGCCTGGAGGACAGGAGGTTCTAACTATGGCTACACCTTC
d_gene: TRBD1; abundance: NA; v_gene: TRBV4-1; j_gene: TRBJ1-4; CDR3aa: CASSRGQASGNEKLFF; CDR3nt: TGCGCCAGCAGCCGCGGACAGGCTTCGGGTAATGAAAAACTGTTTTTT
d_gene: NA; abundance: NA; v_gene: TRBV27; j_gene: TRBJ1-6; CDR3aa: CASSPTLDRSSYNSPLHF; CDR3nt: TGTGCCAGCAGCCCAACCCTTGACAGGAGCTCCTATAATTCACCCCTCCACTTT